This T cell receptor (beta chain) stems from a study of T cells after yellow fever vaccination. The germline gives CDR1 MNHEY, CDR2 SVGAGI. This CDR3 comprises 13 residues. The V and J ends lost 2 bases and 3 bases respectively, with 7 bases between them. General study results and limits: Primary-vaccination clones mostly resurfaced post-booster (under 98% CD4, 85% to 90% CD8). Relatively few clonotypes were ones that appeared in both CD4 and CD8 compartments.

This clonotype showed up many times. What it binds is unknown. Production of TCR cDNA was by 5'RACE template switching, which also added a universal primer site and UMIs. TCRdb passed the 5' RACE reads through MiXCR, listing each CDR3 protein once. The sample records fewer than 450,000 distinct CDR3 sequences, about 4% being singletons. V is TRBV6-5 and J is TRBJ1-2; D call uncertain. The sequence was collected from a man aged 18 to 35 who received the YFV17D yellow fever vaccine. The sample here was PBMCs, taken 5 days after the yellow fever booster vaccination. CDR3 region: CASSYKVYYGYTF. The CDR3 DNA follows: TGTGCCAGCAGTTACAAGGTGTACTATGGCTACACCTTC.